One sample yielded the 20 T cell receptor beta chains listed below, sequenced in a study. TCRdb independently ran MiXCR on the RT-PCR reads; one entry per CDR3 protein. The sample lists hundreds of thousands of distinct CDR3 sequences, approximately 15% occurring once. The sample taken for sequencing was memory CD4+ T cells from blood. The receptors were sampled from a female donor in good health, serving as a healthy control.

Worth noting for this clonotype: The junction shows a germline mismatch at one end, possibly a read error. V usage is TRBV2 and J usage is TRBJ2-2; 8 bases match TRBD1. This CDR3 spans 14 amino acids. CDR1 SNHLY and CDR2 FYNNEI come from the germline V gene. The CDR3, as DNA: TGTGCCAGCAGGGAAGGGACAGGACCCGGGGAGCTGTTTTTT. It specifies CASREGTGPGELFF.

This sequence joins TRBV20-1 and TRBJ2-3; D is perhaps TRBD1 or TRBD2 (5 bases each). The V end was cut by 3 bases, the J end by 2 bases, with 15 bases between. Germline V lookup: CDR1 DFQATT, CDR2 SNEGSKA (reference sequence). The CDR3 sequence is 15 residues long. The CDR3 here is CSARGRTTSTDTQYF. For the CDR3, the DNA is TGCAGTGCTAGGGGACGGACCACTTCCACAGATACGCAGTATTTT.

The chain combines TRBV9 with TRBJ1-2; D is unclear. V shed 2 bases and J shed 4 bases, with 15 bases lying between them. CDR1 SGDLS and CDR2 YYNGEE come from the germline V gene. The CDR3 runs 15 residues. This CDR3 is CASSVTGHGSYGYTF. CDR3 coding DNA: TGTGCCAGCAGCGTTACCGGTCACGGTTCCTATGGCTACACCTTC.

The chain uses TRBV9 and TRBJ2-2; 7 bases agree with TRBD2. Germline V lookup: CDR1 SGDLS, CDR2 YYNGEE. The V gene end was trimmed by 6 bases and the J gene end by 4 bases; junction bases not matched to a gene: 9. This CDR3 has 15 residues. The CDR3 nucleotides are TGTGCCAGCAAGGCCGCGGGAGTTTCCACCGGGGAGCTGTTTTTT. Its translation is CASKAAGVSTGELFF. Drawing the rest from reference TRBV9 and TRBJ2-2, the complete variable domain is DSGVTQTPKHLITATGQRVTLRCSPRSGDLSVYWYQQSLDQGLQFLIQYYNGEERAKGNILERFSAQQFPDLHSELNLSSLELGDSALYFCASKAAGVSTGELFFGEGSRLTVL.

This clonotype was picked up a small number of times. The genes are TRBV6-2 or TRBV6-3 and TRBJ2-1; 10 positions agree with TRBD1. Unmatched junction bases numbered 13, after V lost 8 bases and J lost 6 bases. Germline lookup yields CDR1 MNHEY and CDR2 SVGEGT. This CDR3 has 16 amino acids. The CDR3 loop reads CASGRIPGQGSNEQFF. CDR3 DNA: TGTGCCAGCGGGCGAATACCGGGACAGGGGTCCAATGAGCAGTTCTTC.

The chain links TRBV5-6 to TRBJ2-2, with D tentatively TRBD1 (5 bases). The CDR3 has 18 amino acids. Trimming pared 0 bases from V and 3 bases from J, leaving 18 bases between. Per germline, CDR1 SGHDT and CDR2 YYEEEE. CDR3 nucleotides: TGTGCCAGCAGCTTGGGGGTCCGCGCAGGGCGATACACCGGGGAGCTGTTTTTT. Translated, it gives CASSLGVRAGRYTGELFF.

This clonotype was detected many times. CDR3 in DNA: TGCAGTGTGTCGCCGGGACCGGGCCTCCATGAGCAGTTCTTC. Translating it yields CSVSPGPGLHEQFF. This rearrangement joins TRBV20-1 to TRBJ2-1, with D perhaps assigned TRBD1 or TRBD2 (5 bases each). CDR1 and CDR2 from the germline V gene are DFQATT and SNEGSKA (reference sequence). The V and J ends lost 7 bases and 8 bases respectively, with 21 bases between them. This CDR3 region has 14 residues.

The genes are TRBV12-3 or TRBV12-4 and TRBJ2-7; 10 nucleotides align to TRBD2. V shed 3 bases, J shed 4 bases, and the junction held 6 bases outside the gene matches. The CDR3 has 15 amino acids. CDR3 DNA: TGTGCCAGCAGTTTCCTAGCGGGAGTAGGATACGAGCAGTACTTC. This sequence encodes CASSFLAGVGYEQYF.

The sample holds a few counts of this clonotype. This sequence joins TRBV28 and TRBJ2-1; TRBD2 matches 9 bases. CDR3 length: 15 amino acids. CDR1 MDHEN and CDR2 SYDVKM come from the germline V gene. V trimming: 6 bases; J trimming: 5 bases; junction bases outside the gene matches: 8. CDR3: CASRRLAGLHNEQFF. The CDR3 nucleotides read TGTGCCAGCAGGCGCCTAGCGGGGTTACACAATGAGCAGTTCTTC.

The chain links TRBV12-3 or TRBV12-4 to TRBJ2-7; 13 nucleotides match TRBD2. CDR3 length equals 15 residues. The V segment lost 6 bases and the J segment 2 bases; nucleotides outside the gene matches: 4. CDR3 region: CASRRLAGGPYEQYF. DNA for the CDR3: TGTGCCAGCAGGCGACTAGCGGGAGGACCCTACGAGCAGTACTTC.

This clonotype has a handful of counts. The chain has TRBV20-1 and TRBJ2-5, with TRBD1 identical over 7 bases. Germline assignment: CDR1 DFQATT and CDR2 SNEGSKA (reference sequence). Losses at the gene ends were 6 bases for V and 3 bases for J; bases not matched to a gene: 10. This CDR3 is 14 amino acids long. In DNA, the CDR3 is TGCAGTGCAGCGGCGACAGGGCATAAAGAGACCCAGTACTTC. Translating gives CSAAATGHKETQYF.

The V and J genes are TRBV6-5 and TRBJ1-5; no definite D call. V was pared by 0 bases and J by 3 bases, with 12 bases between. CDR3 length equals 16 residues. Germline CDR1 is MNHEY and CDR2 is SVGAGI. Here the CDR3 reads CASSYSTYPPNQPQHF. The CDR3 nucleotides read TGTGCCAGCAGTTACTCCACGTATCCCCCCAATCAGCCCCAGCATTTT.

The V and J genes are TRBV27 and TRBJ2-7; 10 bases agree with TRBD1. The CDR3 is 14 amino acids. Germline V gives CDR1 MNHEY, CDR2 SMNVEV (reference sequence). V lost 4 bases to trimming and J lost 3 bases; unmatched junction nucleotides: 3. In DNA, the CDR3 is TGTGCCAGCAGTTGGACAGGGGGGAACTACGAGCAGTACTTC. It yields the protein CASSWTGGNYEQYF.

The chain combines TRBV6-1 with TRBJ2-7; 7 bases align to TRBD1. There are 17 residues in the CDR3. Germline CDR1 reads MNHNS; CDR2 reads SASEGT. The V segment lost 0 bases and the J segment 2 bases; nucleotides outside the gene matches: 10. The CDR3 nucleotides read TGTGCCAGCAGTGAAGCGAGTATGACAGGGATACCCTACGAGCAGTACTTC. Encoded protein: CASSEASMTGIPYEQYF.

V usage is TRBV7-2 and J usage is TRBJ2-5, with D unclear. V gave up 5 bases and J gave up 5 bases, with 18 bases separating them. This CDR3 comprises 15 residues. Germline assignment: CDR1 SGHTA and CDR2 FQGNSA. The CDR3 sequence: CASSRGGNNAETQYF. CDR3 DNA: TGTGCCAGCAGCCGCGGTGGAAACAATGCGGAGACCCAGTACTTC. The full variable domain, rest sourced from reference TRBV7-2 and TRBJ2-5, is GAGVSQSPSNKVTEKGKDVELRCDPISGHTALYWYRQSLGQGLEFLIYFQGNSAPDKSGLPSDRFSAERTGGSVSTLTIQRTQQEDSAVYLCASSRGGNNAETQYFGPGTRLLVL.

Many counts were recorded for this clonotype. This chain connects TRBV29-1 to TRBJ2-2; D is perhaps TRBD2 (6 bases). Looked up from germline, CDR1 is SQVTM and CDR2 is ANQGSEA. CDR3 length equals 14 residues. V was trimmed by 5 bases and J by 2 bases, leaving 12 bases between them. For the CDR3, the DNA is TGCAGCGTTTACGCGGGGCTCAACACCGGGGAGCTGTTTTTT. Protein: CSVYAGLNTGELFF.

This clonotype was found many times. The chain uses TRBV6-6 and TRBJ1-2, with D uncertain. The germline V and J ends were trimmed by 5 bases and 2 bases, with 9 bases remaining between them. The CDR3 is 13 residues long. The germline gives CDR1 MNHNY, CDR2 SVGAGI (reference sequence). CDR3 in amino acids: CASSPDGNYGYTF. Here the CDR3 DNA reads TGTGCCAGCAGTCCGGACGGCAACTATGGCTACACCTTC.

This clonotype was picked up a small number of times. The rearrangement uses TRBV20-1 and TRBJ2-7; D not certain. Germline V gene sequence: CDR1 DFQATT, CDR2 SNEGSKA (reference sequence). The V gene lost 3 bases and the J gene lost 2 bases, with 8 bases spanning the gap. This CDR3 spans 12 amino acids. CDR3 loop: CSASPDPYEQYF. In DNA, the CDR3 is TGCAGTGCTAGTCCCGATCCCTACGAGCAGTACTTC.

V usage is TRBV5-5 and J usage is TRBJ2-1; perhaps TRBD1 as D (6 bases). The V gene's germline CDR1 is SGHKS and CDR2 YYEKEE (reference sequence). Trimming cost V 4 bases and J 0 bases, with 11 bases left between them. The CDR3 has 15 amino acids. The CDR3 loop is CASSIQDSSYNEQFF. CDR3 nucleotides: TGTGCCAGCAGCATACAGGACAGCTCCTACAATGAGCAGTTCTTC.

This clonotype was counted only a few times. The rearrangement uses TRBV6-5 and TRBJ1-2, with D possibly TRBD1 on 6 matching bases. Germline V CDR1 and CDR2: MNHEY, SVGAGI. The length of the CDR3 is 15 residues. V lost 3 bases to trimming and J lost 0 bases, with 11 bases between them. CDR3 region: CASSYQGRTNYGYTF. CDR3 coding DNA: TGTGCCAGCAGTTATCAGGGGAGGACTAACTATGGCTACACCTTC.